Listed below are T cell receptor beta chains from one sample, sequenced in a study of cytomegalovirus exposure and HLA in healthy donors. Profiling relied on immunoSEQ multiplex PCR, and the TCRdb table lists in-frame clones only, not all of them. Its clone listing holds 90,000 to 150,000 clones. The sample was PBMCs. Every receptor here comes from a man between 18 and 35 years old in good health and CMV-seronegative. The CDR3 runs from the conserved cysteine through the conserved F or W. The order of the fields is D gene, J gene, V gene, CDR3 protein, CDR3 DNA. D genes are given only for firm matches.

d_call: TRBD1; j_call: TRBJ1-1; v_call: TRBV6-1; cdr3_aa: CASKGSTGGTAEAFF; cdr3_nt: TGCGCCAGCAAGGGTTCCACAGGGGGGACCGCTGAAGCTTTCTTT
d_call: -; j_call: TRBJ1-2; v_call: TRBV6-5; cdr3_aa: CASSYVEQGLYGYTF; cdr3_nt: TGTGCCAGCAGTTATGTGGAACAGGGCCTCTATGGCTACACCTTC
d_call: -; j_call: TRBJ2-7; v_call: TRBV10-3; cdr3_aa: CAISDIRESLREQYF; cdr3_nt: TGTGCCATCAGTGATATACGGGAGTCGTTGAGGGAGCAGTACTTC
d_call: -; j_call: TRBJ2-7; v_call: TRBV6-1; cdr3_aa: CASFGPSSYEQYF; cdr3_nt: TGTGCCAGTTTCGGTCCGAGCTCCTACGAGCAGTACTTC
d_call: TRBD2; j_call: TRBJ2-7; v_call: TRBV19; cdr3_aa: CASREIGRTMYF; cdr3_nt: TGTGCCAGTAGGGAGATCGGGAGGACTATGTACTTC
d_call: -; j_call: TRBJ2-1; v_call: TRBV4-1; cdr3_aa: CASSHNVAGGEQFF; cdr3_nt: TGCGCCAGCAGCCATAATGTGGCCGGAGGTGAGCAGTTCTTC
d_call: -; j_call: TRBJ2-3; v_call: TRBV7-3; cdr3_aa: CASSLPPGDTQYF; cdr3_nt: TGTGCCAGCAGCTTACCCCCAGGAGATACGCAGTATTTT
d_call: TRBD2; j_call: TRBJ2-7; v_call: TRBV5-5; cdr3_aa: CASSMQILAGAGEQYF; cdr3_nt: TGTGCCAGCAGCATGCAGATACTAGCGGGAGCTGGGGAGCAGTACTTC
d_call: -; j_call: TRBJ1-2; v_call: TRBV5-6; cdr3_aa: CASSLQQNNYGYTF; cdr3_nt: TGTGCCAGCAGCTTGCAACAGAATAACTATGGCTACACCTTC
d_call: -; j_call: TRBJ2-1; v_call: TRBV5-1; cdr3_aa: CASSPPGGTPQFF; cdr3_nt: TGCGCCAGCAGCCCCCCCGGCGGGACTCCACAGTTCTTC
d_call: -; j_call: TRBJ2-1; v_call: TRBV21-1; cdr3_aa: CASSSLVCREVSYNEQFF; cdr3_nt: TGTGCCAGCAGCAGTTTAGTGTGTCGGGAGGTGTCCTACAATGAGCAGTTCTTC
d_call: TRBD1; j_call: TRBJ1-1; v_call: TRBV6-6; cdr3_aa: CASSTTGGRTEAFF; cdr3_nt: TGTGCCAGCAGCACAACAGGGGGCAGGACTGAAGCTTTCTTT
d_call: -; j_call: TRBJ1-2; v_call: TRBV5-1; cdr3_aa: CASSLEGAWLDGYTF; cdr3_nt: TGCGCCAGCAGCTTGGAAGGGGCTTGGCTGGATGGCTACACCTTC
d_call: -; j_call: TRBJ2-3; v_call: TRBV30; cdr3_aa: CAWSGEFSSTDTQYF; cdr3_nt: TGTGCCTGGAGTGGGGAGTTTTCTAGCACAGATACGCAGTATTTT
d_call: -; j_call: TRBJ2-7; v_call: TRBV15; cdr3_aa: CATSGWTELSYEQYF; cdr3_nt: TGTGCCACCAGCGGTTGGACAGAGCTATCCTACGAGCAGTACTTC
d_call: -; j_call: TRBJ2-7; v_call: TRBV28; cdr3_aa: CASSPRQALNSYEQYF; cdr3_nt: TGTGCCAGCAGTCCCCGACAGGCTCTAAATTCCTACGAGCAGTACTTC
d_call: -; j_call: TRBJ2-2; v_call: TRBV9; cdr3_aa: CASSVGASANTGELFF; cdr3_nt: TGTGCCAGCAGCGTAGGTGCTAGTGCGAACACCGGGGAGCTGTTTTTT
d_call: -; j_call: TRBJ1-3; v_call: TRBV7-6; cdr3_aa: CASSAGTTGNTIYF; cdr3_nt: TGTGCCAGCAGCGCCGGGACTACTGGAAACACCATATATTTT
d_call: TRBD1; j_call: TRBJ2-7; v_call: TRBV6-5; cdr3_aa: CASSLGQGAYEQYF; cdr3_nt: TGTGCCAGCAGTCTCGGACAGGGGGCATACGAGCAGTACTTC
d_call: -; j_call: TRBJ2-2; v_call: TRBV10-3; cdr3_aa: CAALAFTNTGELFF; cdr3_nt: TGTGCCGCCCTAGCGTTCACGAACACCGGGGAGCTGTTTTTT
d_call: -; j_call: TRBJ2-5; v_call: TRBV19; cdr3_aa: CASRESGETQYF; cdr3_nt: TGTGCCAGTAGGGAGAGCGGGGAGACCCAGTACTTC
d_call: TRBD1; j_call: TRBJ1-5; v_call: TRBV19; cdr3_aa: CASSAGQGSHQPQHF; cdr3_nt: TGTGCCAGTAGTGCCGGACAGGGAAGCCATCAGCCCCAGCATTTT
d_call: TRBD1; j_call: TRBJ1-2; v_call: TRBV7-9; cdr3_aa: CASSLTGVDGYTF; cdr3_nt: TGTGCCAGCAGCCTCACAGGGGTTGATGGCTACACCTTC
d_call: TRBD1; j_call: TRBJ2-1; v_call: TRBV7-9; cdr3_aa: CASSSPGQGMYEQFF; cdr3_nt: TGTGCCAGCAGCTCACCGGGACAGGGGATGTATGAGCAGTTCTTC
d_call: TRBD1; j_call: TRBJ1-2; v_call: TRBV29-1; cdr3_aa: CSVEVVGGHNYGYTF; cdr3_nt: TGCAGCGTTGAAGTAGTAGGGGGCCATAACTATGGCTACACCTTC
d_call: -; j_call: TRBJ2-3; v_call: TRBV9; cdr3_aa: CASSAGRGPFSTDTQYF; cdr3_nt: TGTGCCAGCAGCGCGGGGCGGGGACCCTTCAGCACAGATACGCAGTATTTT
d_call: TRBD1; j_call: TRBJ2-1; v_call: TRBV5-1; cdr3_aa: CASSQTPGQGADEQFF; cdr3_nt: TGCGCCAGCAGCCAAACCCCGGGACAGGGGGCTGATGAGCAGTTCTTC
d_call: TRBD1; j_call: TRBJ1-2; v_call: TRBV19; cdr3_aa: CASSKTGSGGYTF; cdr3_nt: TGTGCCAGTAGCAAGACAGGGTCCGGGGGCTACACCTTC
d_call: TRBD2; j_call: TRBJ2-1; v_call: TRBV13; cdr3_aa: CASSFGLAGASYNEQFF; cdr3_nt: TGTGCCAGCAGCTTCGGACTAGCGGGGGCCTCCTACAATGAGCAGTTCTTC
d_call: TRBD1; j_call: TRBJ1-2; v_call: TRBV25-1; cdr3_aa: CASSDPDRVGYDYGYTF; cdr3_nt: TGTGCCAGCAGTGATCCCGACAGGGTGGGATATGACTATGGCTACACCTTC
d_call: -; j_call: TRBJ2-1; v_call: TRBV5-6; cdr3_aa: CASSPGWGGGNEQFF; cdr3_nt: TGTGCCAGCAGCCCTGGTTGGGGAGGAGGGAATGAGCAGTTCTTC
d_call: TRBD1; j_call: TRBJ2-1; v_call: TRBV6-1; cdr3_aa: CASSETGTGVRNEQFF; cdr3_nt: TGTGCCAGCAGTGAAACCGGGACAGGGGTAAGGAATGAGCAGTTCTTC
d_call: TRBD1; j_call: TRBJ2-7; v_call: TRBV9; cdr3_aa: CASSVGQGAVYGQYF; cdr3_nt: TGTGCCAGCAGCGTAGGGCAGGGGGCTGTCTACGGGCAGTACTTC
d_call: TRBD1; j_call: TRBJ1-4; v_call: TRBV25-1; cdr3_aa: CASSTRGTNEKLFF; cdr3_nt: TGTGCCAGCAGTACCAGGGGGACTAATGAAAAACTGTTTTTT
d_call: TRBD1; j_call: TRBJ2-1; v_call: TRBV9; cdr3_aa: CASSTRPGQGHNEQFF; cdr3_nt: TGTGCCAGCAGCACCAGACCGGGACAGGGGCACAATGAGCAGTTCTTC
d_call: TRBD2; j_call: TRBJ2-1; v_call: TRBV9; cdr3_aa: CASSVGGTSGSSYNEQFF; cdr3_nt: TGTGCCAGCAGCGTAGGCGGGACTAGCGGGAGCTCCTACAATGAGCAGTTCTTC
d_call: TRBD1; j_call: TRBJ1-1; v_call: TRBV19; cdr3_aa: CASYRGQENTEAFF; cdr3_nt: TGTGCCAGTTACAGGGGGCAAGAGAACACTGAAGCTTTCTTT
d_call: -; j_call: TRBJ2-5; v_call: TRBV18; cdr3_aa: CASSPGLKETQYF; cdr3_nt: TGTGCCAGCTCACCTGGACTGAAAGAGACCCAGTACTTC
d_call: -; j_call: TRBJ2-7; v_call: TRBV21-1; cdr3_aa: CASSKKRQEEDEQYF; cdr3_nt: TGTGCCAGCAGCAAAAAGCGACAGGAGGAAGACGAGCAGTACTTC
d_call: TRBD1; j_call: TRBJ1-5; v_call: TRBV6-4; cdr3_aa: CASSYPGQGLNQPQHF; cdr3_nt: TGTGCCAGCAGTTACCCGGGACAGGGGTTGAATCAGCCCCAGCATTTT
d_call: -; j_call: TRBJ2-2; v_call: TRBV19; cdr3_aa: CASSYSNTGELFF; cdr3_nt: TGTGCCAGTAGTTACAGTAACACCGGGGAGCTGTTTTTT
d_call: TRBD1; j_call: TRBJ1-1; v_call: TRBV19; cdr3_aa: CASSQTGGANTEAFF; cdr3_nt: TGTGCCAGTAGCCAAACAGGGGGCGCGAACACTGAAGCTTTCTTT
d_call: TRBD1; j_call: TRBJ1-5; v_call: TRBV19; cdr3_aa: CASRRTLGQGIGQPQHF; cdr3_nt: TGTGCCAGTAGGCGCACCTTGGGACAGGGGATCGGACAGCCCCAGCATTTT
d_call: -; j_call: TRBJ1-5; v_call: TRBV10-3; cdr3_aa: CATLEYSNQPQHF; cdr3_nt: TGTGCCACCCTAGAGTATAGCAATCAGCCCCAGCATTTT
d_call: -; j_call: TRBJ1-2; v_call: TRBV6-1; cdr3_aa: CASTLGGGIGYTF; cdr3_nt: TGTGCCAGCACCCTTGGGGGCGGAATTGGCTACACCTTC
d_call: -; j_call: TRBJ1-5; v_call: TRBV6-1; cdr3_aa: CASSEVGRGGQPQHF; cdr3_nt: TGTGCCAGCAGTGAAGTAGGTAGGGGCGGTCAGCCCCAGCATTTT
d_call: TRBD2; j_call: TRBJ2-5; v_call: TRBV9; cdr3_aa: CASSVWEGETQYF; cdr3_nt: TGTGCCAGCAGCGTATGGGAGGGTGAGACCCAGTACTTC
d_call: -; j_call: TRBJ1-5; v_call: TRBV6-1; cdr3_aa: CASRVGGTSNQPQHF; cdr3_nt: TGTGCCAGCAGGGTCGGCGGCACGAGCAATCAGCCCCAGCATTTT
d_call: -; j_call: TRBJ2-1; v_call: TRBV11-3; cdr3_aa: CASSLVNGNNEQFF; cdr3_nt: TGTGCCAGCAGCTTAGTGAACGGGAACAATGAGCAGTTCTTC
d_call: -; j_call: TRBJ1-5; v_call: TRBV12-2; cdr3_aa: CASRPQGGISNQPQHF; cdr3_nt: TGTGCAAGTCGCCCTCAGGGGGGAATTAGCAATCAGCCCCAGCATTTT
d_call: TRBD1; j_call: TRBJ2-2; v_call: TRBV6-5; cdr3_aa: CASSRQGGWPGELFF; cdr3_nt: TGTGCCAGCAGCAGACAGGGTGGGTGGCCCGGGGAGCTGTTTTTT
d_call: TRBD1; j_call: TRBJ1-1; v_call: TRBV7-9; cdr3_aa: CASSLMGQGNTEAFF; cdr3_nt: TGTGCCAGCAGCTTAATGGGACAGGGGAACACTGAAGCTTTCTTT
d_call: -; j_call: TRBJ2-1; v_call: TRBV6-6; cdr3_aa: CASSPLGHDEQFF; cdr3_nt: TGTGCCAGCAGTCCACTGGGGCACGATGAGCAGTTCTTC
d_call: TRBD2; j_call: TRBJ2-3; v_call: TRBV9; cdr3_aa: CASSAGLAGTSTDTQYF; cdr3_nt: TGTGCCAGCAGCGCCGGACTAGCGGGAACTTCCACAGATACGCAGTATTTT
d_call: -; j_call: TRBJ2-5; v_call: TRBV30; cdr3_aa: CAWSVGETQYF; cdr3_nt: TGTGCCTGGAGTGTCGGAGAGACCCAGTACTTC
d_call: -; j_call: TRBJ1-4; v_call: TRBV11-2; cdr3_aa: CASSTMGPGSWGVEEKLFF; cdr3_nt: TGTGCCAGCAGCACTATGGGCCCCGGGTCTTGGGGCGTGGAGGAAAAACTGTTTTTT
d_call: -; j_call: TRBJ1-3; v_call: TRBV6-5; cdr3_aa: CASSVTSGRGNTIYF; cdr3_nt: TGTGCCAGCAGCGTAACTTCAGGCCGGGGAAACACCATATATTTT
d_call: TRBD1; j_call: TRBJ1-3; v_call: TRBV11-2; cdr3_aa: CASSLVPWDRANTIYF; cdr3_nt: TGTGCCAGCAGCTTAGTCCCCTGGGACAGGGCTAACACCATATATTTT
d_call: -; j_call: TRBJ2-7; v_call: TRBV5-4; cdr3_aa: CASSQTSVDEQYF; cdr3_nt: TGTGCCAGCAGCCAGACTAGTGTCGACGAGCAGTACTTC